This is a list of T cell receptor beta chains from one sample in a study of CD8+ T cells in alopecia areata. Repertoires were generated with immunoSEQ multiplex PCR, while TCRdb's copy carries only in-frame clones and drops some. The sample lists 200,000 to 250,000 clones; 35% to 40% were seen once. The sequences come from CD4+ T cells sorted from blood, collected around week 34, from a patient treated with tofacitinib. The receptors were gathered from a human donor with alopecia areata. CDR3s include the opening cysteine and the closing phenylalanine or tryptophan. D genes are given only for firm matches. Clone sizes are given selectively: once, few, many, or a class where the clone is expanded.

TRBJ1-4,NA,15,TRBV14,few,CASSRYGTKNEKLFF,TGTGCCAGCAGCCGGTACGGGACAAAGAACGAAAAACTGTTTTTT
TRBJ2-3,TRBD2,17,TRBV9,few,CASSARLAGGSTDTQYF,TGTGCCAGCAGCGCCCGACTAGCGGGGGGTAGCACAGATACGCAGTATTTT
TRBJ2-3,NA,13,TRBV12-5,NA,CASGLGRTDTQYF,TGTGCTAGTGGTTTGGGCCGCACAGATACGCAGTATTTT
TRBJ2-6,NA,18,TRBV27,few,CASRLARGLSSGANVLTF,TGTGCCAGCCGCTTGGCGAGGGGACTTAGCTCTGGGGCCAACGTCCTGACTTTC
TRBJ1-5,NA,15,TRBV30,NA,CAWSVSDSRNQPQHF,TGTGCCTGGAGTGTGAGCGACAGCCGCAATCAGCCCCAGCATTTT
TRBJ1-4,NA,16,TRBV7-2,few,CASSGSDSATNEKLFF,TGTGCCAGCAGCGGCTCCGATAGCGCAACTAATGAAAAACTGTTTTTT
TRBJ1-1,NA,14,TRBV2,few,CATVGSSMNTEAFF,TGTGCCACCGTAGGGAGTTCCATGAACACTGAAGCTTTCTTT
TRBJ2-7,NA,13,TRBV10-3,NA,CAISEPPAHEQYF,TGTGCCATCAGTGAGCCACCTGCCCACGAGCAGTACTTC
TRBJ1-1,TRBD1,12,TRBV29-1,many,CSVKTGFAEAFF,TGCAGCGTTAAGACAGGGTTTGCTGAAGCTTTCTTT
TRBJ2-4,TRBD1,18,TRBV6-1,few,CASSEIDRGLLAKNIQYF,TGTGCCAGCAGTGAAATCGACAGGGGGCTTTTAGCCAAAAACATTCAGTACTTC
TRBJ1-6,NA,15,TRBV5-1,NA,CASSLFGTNNSPLHF,TGCGCCAGCAGTCTCTTTGGAACGAATAATTCACCCCTCCACTTT
TRBJ2-1,TRBD1,15,TRBV5-4,few,CASSSQGQGVSEQFF,TGTGCCAGCAGCTCCCAGGGACAGGGGGTCAGTGAGCAGTTCTTC
TRBJ1-1,NA,15,TRBV7-2,NA,CASSLRGPLNTEAFF,TGTGCCAGCAGCCTAAGGGGCCCGTTGAACACTGAAGCTTTCTTT
TRBJ2-2,NA,14,TRBV19,NA,CASSIQRRTGELFF,TGTGCCAGTAGCATACAGAGGAGGACCGGGGAGCTGTTTTTT
TRBJ1-2,TRBD1,12,TRBV30,few,CAWSVQTGGYTF,TGTGCCTGGAGTGTACAGACAGGGGGCTACACCTTC
TRBJ2-7,TRBD2,16,TRBV7-6,NA,CASSLAPGLENYEQYF,TGTGCCAGCAGCTTAGCGCCGGGACTAGAAAACTACGAGCAGTACTTC
TRBJ2-7,TRBD2,16,TRBV4-2,NA,CASSRDIAGGSYEQYF,TGTGCCAGCAGCCGTGACATAGCGGGGGGCTCCTACGAGCAGTACTTC
TRBJ1-1,TRBD1,16,TRBV29-1,NA,CSVEDRPRQGRRRAFF,TGCAGCGTTGAAGACCGTCCCCGACAGGGGCGCCGAAGGGCTTTCTTT
TRBJ1-1,NA,15,TRBV5-5,NA,CASSPLLGRETEAFF,TGTGCCAGCAGCCCCCTCCTGGGCAGGGAGACTGAAGCTTTCTTT
TRBJ2-3,TRBD1,17,TRBV5-1,few,CASSYLLRQGIGDTQYF,TGCGCCAGCAGCTATTTACTTCGACAGGGGATCGGAGATACGCAGTATTTT
TRBJ2-4,NA,15,TRBV18,few,CASSPMRGGENIQYF,TGTGCCAGCTCACCAATGAGGGGAGGAGAGAACATTCAGTACTTC
TRBJ1-1,TRBD1,13,TRBV6-1,NA,CASRTGVGTEAFF,TGTGCCAGCAGGACAGGGGTTGGGACTGAAGCTTTCTTT
TRBJ2-3,NA,12,TRBV30,NA,CAWSGSGDTQYF,TGTGCCTGGAGTGGCTCTGGAGATACGCAGTATTTT
TRBJ2-3,TRBD2,13,TRBV29-1,few,CSARLAGVNTQYF,TGCAGCGCCCGACTAGCGGGGGTAAATACGCAGTATTTT
TRBJ2-1,NA,18,TRBV5-1,NA,CASSLRPTSLQGYNEQFF,TGCGCCAGCAGCTTGCGCCCGACATCGCTTCAGGGCTACAATGAGCAGTTCTTC
TRBJ1-2,NA,13,TRBV9,NA,CASSVSGMVGYTF,TGTGCCAGCAGCGTGTCAGGGATGGTAGGCTACACCTTC
TRBJ1-5,TRBD1,14,TRBV19,few,CATSGQGGGQPQHF,TGTGCCACCTCGGGACAGGGAGGAGGGCAGCCCCAGCATTTT
TRBJ2-7,NA,14,TRBV7-6,once,CASSLTDSTYEQYF,TGTGCCAGCAGCTTAACAGACAGCACCTACGAGCAGTACTTC
TRBJ2-2,NA,14,TRBV4-2,NA,CASSQGQANGELFF,TGTGCCAGCAGCCAAGGACAGGCAAACGGGGAGCTGTTTTTT
TRBJ1-6,TRBD1,15,TRBV14,NA,CASSRSGGVGSPLHF,TGTGCCAGCAGCCGCTCAGGGGGCGTAGGGTCACCCCTCCACTTT
TRBJ2-1,NA,15,TRBV13,few,CASSLGESGWNEQFF,TGTGCCAGCAGCTTAGGGGAGTCTGGTTGGAATGAGCAGTTCTTC
TRBJ2-1,NA,14,TRBV30,few,CAWNNRAPYNEQFF,TGTGCCTGGAATAACAGGGCCCCCTACAATGAGCAGTTCTTC
TRBJ2-3,TRBD2,17,TRBV11-2,few,CASSLLAGGFGTDTQYF,TGTGCCAGCAGCCTGCTAGCGGGAGGGTTTGGCACAGATACGCAGTATTTT
TRBJ1-1,NA,13,TRBV5-1,NA,CASNREQDTEAFF,TGCGCCAGCAACCGGGAACAAGACACTGAAGCTTTCTTT
TRBJ1-5,NA,14,TRBV4-1,NA,CASSMDGRYQPQHF,TGCGCCAGCAGCATGGACGGCCGCTATCAGCCCCAGCATTTT
TRBJ1-2,NA,9,TRBV30,NA,CASGEGNTF,TGTGCCTCGGGAGAGGGTAACACCTTC
TRBJ2-3,NA,14,TRBV6-5,few,CASSYRSALDTQYF,TGTGCCAGCAGTTATAGGTCAGCCCTAGATACGCAGTATTTT
TRBJ2-1,NA,14,TRBV19,few,CASSIDGTRYEQFF,TGTGCCAGTAGTATAGATGGAACTCGATATGAGCAGTTCTTC
TRBJ2-2,NA,15,TRBV7-9,NA,CASSSPVRNTGELFF,TGTGCCAGCAGCTCGCCGGTTCGGAACACCGGGGAGCTGTTTTTT
TRBJ1-1,NA,14,TRBV10-3,NA,CAISELGVNTEAFF,TGTGCCATCAGTGAGTTAGGTGTGAACACTGAAGCTTTCTTT
TRBJ1-1,NA,16,TRBV7-2,NA,CASSSPWGRMNTEAFF,TGTGCCAGCAGCTCTCCCTGGGGCAGGATGAACACTGAAGCTTTCTTT
TRBJ2-1,NA,14,TRBV7-8,NA,CASSLSRRASEQFF,TGTGCCAGCAGCTTATCGCGCCGAGCCAGTGAGCAGTTCTTC